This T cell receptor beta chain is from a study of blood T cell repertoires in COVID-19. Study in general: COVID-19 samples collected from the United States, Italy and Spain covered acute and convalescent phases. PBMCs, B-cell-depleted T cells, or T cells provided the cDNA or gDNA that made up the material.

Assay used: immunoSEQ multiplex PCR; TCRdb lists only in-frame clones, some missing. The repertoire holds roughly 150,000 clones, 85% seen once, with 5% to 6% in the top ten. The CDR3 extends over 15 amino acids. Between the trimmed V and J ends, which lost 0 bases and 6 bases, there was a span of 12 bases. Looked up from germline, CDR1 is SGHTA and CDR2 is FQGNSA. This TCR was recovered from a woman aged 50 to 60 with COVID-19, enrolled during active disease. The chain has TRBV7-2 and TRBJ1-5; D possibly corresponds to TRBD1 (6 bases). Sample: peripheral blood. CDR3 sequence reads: CASSLAQGLGQPQHF. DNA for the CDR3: TGTGCCAGCAGCTTAGCGCAGGGGTTGGGTCAGCCCCAGCATTTT.